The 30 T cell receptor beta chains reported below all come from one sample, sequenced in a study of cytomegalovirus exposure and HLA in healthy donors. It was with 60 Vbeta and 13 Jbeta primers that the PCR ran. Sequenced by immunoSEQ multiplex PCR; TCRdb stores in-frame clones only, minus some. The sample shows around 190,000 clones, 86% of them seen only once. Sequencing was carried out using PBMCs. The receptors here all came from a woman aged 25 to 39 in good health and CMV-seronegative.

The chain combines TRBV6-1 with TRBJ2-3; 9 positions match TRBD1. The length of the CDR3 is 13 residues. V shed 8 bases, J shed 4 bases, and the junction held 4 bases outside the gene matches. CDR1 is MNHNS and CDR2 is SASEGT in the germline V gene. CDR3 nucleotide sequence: TGTGCCAGCGAGGACAGGGGACCAGATACGCAGTATTTT. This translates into CASEDRGPDTQYF.

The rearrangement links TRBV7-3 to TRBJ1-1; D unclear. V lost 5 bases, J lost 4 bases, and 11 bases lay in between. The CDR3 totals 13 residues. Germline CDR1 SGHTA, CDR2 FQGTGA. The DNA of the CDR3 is TGTGCCAGCAGCGCTATCGGCGGCACTGAAGCTTTCTTT. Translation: CASSAIGGTEAFF.

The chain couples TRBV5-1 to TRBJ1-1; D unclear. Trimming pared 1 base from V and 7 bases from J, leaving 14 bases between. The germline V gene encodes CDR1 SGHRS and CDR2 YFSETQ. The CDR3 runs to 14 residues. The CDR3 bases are TGCGCCAGCAGCTTGAACCTTGGGCAGAGTGAAGCTTTCTTT. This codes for CASSLNLGQSEAFF.

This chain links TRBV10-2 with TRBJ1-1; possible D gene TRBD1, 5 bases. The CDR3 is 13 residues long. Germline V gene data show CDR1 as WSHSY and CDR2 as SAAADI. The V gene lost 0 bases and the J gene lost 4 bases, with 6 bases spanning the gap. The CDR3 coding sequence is TGCGCCAGCAGTGAGTCGGGGGGCACTGAAGCTTTCTTT. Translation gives CASSESGGTEAFF.

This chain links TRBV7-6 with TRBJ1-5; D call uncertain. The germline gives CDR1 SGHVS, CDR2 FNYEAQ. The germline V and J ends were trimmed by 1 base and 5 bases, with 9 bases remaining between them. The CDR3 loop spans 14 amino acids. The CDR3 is CASSLGELDQPQHF. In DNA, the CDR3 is TGTGCCAGCAGCTTAGGAGAGCTGGATCAGCCCCAGCATTTT.

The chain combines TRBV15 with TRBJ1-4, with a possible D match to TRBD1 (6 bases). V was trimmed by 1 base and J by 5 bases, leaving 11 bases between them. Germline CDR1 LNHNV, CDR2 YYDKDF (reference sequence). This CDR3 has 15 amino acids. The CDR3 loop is CATSRGGRENEKLFF. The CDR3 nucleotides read TGTGCCACCAGCAGAGGGGGGCGGGAGAATGAAAAACTGTTTTTT.

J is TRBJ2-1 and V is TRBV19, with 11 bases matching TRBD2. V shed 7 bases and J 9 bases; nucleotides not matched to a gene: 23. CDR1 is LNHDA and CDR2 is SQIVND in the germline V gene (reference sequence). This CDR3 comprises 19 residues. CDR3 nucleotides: TGTGCCAGTACTCGGACGGGTCTAGCGGGAGGTGCCCCTCGGAGTGAGCAGTTCTTC. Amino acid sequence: CASTRTGLAGGAPRSEQFF. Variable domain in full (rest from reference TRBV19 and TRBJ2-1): DGGITQSPKYLFRKEGQNVTLSCEQNLNHDAMYWYRQDPGQGLRLIYYSQIVNDFQKGDIAEGYSVSREKKESFPLTVTSAQKNPTAFYLCASTRTGLAGGAPRSEQFFGPGTRLTVL.

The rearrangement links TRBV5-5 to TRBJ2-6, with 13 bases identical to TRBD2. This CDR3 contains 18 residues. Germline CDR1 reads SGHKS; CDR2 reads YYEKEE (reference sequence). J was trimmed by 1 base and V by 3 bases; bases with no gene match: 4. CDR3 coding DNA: TGTGCCAGCAGCTGGACTAGCGGGGGCAGATCTGGGGCCAACGTCCTGACTTTC. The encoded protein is CASSWTSGGRSGANVLTF.

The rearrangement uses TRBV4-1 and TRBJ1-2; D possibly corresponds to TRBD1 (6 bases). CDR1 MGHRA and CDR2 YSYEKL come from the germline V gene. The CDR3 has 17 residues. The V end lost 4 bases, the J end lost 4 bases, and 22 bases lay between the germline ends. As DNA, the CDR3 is TGCGCCAGCAGCCGGGAAGAGAGGACAGTGGGAATCTATGGCTACACCTTC. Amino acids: CASSREERTVGIYGYTF.

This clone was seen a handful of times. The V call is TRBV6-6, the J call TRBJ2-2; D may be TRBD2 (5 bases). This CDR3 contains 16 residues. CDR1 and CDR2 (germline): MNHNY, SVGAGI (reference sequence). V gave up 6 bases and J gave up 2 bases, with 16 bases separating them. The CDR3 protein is CASSPLPSPNTGELFF. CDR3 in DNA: TGTGCCAGCAGCCCTCTTCCTAGCCCTAACACCGGGGAGCTGTTTTTT.

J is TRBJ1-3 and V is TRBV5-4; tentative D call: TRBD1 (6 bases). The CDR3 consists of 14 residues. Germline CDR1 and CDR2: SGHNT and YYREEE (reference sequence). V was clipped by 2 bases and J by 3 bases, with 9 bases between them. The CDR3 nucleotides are TGTGCCAGCAGCTTCCCAGGGGATGGAAACACCATATATTTT. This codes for CASSFPGDGNTIYF.

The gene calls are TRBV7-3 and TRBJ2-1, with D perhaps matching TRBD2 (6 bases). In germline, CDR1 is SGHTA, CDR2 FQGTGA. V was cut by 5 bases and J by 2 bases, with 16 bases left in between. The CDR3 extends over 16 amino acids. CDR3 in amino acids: CASSIYGGMPYNEQFF. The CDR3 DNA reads TGTGCCAGCAGCATATATGGGGGGATGCCCTACAATGAGCAGTTCTTC.

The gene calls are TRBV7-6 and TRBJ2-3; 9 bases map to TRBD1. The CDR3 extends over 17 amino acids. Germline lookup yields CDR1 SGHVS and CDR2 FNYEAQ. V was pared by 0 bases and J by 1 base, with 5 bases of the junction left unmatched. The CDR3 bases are TGTGCCAGCAGCTTAGCGGGGACAGGGACGGGCACAGATACGCAGTATTTT. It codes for CASSLAGTGTGTDTQYF. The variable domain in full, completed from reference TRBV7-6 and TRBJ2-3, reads GAGVSQSPRYKVTKRGQDVALRCDPISGHVSLYWYRQALGQGPEFLTYFNYEAQQDKSGLPNDRFSAERPEGSISTLTIQRTEQRDSAMYRCASSLAGTGTGTDTQYFGPGTRLTVL.

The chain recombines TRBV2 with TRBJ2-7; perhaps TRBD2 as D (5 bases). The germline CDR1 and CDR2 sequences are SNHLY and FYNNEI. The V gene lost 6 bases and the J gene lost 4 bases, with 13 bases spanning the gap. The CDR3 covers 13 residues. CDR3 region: CASSAPGVYEQYF. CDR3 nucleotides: TGTGCCAGCAGCGCGCCCGGGGTTTACGAGCAGTACTTC.

The CDR3 DNA is TGTGCCAGCAGCTTTCTAGCGGGAGGGCCAGGGGATACGCAGTATTTT. Its translation is CASSFLAGGPGDTQYF. The chain carries TRBV7-9 and TRBJ2-3; 12 bases are shared with TRBD2. CDR3 length: 16 amino acids. The V gene end was trimmed by 3 bases and the J gene end by 6 bases; junction bases not matched to a gene: 7. The germline V gene has CDR1 SEHNR and CDR2 FQNEAQ (reference sequence).

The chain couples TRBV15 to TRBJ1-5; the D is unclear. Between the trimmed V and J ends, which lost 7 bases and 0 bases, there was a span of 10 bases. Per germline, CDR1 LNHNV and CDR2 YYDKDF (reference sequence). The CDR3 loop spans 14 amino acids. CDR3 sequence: CATTTSYSNQPQHF. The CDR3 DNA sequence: TGTGCCACCACGACAAGCTATAGCAATCAGCCCCAGCATTTT.

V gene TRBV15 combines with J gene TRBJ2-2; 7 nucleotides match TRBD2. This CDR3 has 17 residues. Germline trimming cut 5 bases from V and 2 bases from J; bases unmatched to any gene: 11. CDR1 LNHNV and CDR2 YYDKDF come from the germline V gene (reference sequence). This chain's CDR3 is CATSGFSGRANTGELFF. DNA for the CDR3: TGTGCCACCAGCGGATTTAGCGGGCGAGCCAACACCGGGGAGCTGTTTTTT.

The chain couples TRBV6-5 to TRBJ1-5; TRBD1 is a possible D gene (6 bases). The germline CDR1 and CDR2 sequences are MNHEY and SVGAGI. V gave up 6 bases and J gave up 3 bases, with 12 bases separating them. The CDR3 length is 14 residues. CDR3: CASRLTGNNQPQHF. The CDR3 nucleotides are TGTGCCAGCAGGCTGACAGGAAACAATCAGCCCCAGCATTTT.

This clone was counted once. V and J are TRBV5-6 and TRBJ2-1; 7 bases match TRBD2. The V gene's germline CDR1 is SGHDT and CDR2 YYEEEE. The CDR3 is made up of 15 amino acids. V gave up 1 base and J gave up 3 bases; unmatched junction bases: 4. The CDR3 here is CASSLFQRDYNEQFF. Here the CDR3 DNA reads TGTGCCAGCAGCTTGTTCCAGCGGGACTACAATGAGCAGTTCTTC.

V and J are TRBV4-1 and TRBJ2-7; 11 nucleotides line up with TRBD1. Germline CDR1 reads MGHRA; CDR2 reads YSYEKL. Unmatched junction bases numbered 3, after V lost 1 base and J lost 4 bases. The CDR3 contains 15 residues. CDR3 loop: CASSQGTGGLYEQYF. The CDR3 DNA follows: TGCGCCAGCAGCCAAGGGACAGGGGGCCTATACGAGCAGTACTTC.

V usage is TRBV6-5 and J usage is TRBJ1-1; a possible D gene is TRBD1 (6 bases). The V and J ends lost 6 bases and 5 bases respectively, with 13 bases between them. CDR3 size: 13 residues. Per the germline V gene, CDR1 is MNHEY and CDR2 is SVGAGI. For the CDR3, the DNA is TGTGCCAGCAGGGGGCCAGGGGCTACTGAAGCTTTCTTT. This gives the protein CASRGPGATEAFF.

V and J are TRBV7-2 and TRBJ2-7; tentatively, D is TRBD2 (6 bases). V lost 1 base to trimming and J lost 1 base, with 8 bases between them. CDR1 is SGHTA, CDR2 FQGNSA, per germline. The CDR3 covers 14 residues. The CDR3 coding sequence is TGTGCCAGCAGCTTAGTGGGGGGTTCCTACGAGCAGTACTTC. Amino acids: CASSLVGGSYEQYF.

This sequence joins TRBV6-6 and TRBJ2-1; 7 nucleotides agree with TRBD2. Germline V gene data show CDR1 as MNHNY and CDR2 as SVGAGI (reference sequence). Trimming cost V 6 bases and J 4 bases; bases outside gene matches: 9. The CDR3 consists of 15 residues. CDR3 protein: CASRSEGRGYNEQFF. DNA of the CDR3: TGTGCCAGCAGGTCCGAAGGGAGGGGTTACAATGAGCAGTTCTTC.

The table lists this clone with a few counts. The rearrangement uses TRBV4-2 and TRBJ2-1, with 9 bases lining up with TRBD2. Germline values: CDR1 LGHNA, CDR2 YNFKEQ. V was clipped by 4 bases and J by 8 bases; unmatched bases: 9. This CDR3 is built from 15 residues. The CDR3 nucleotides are TGTGCCAGCAGCCCTAGCGGGGCCCTTGGAGATGAGCAGTTCTTC. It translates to CASSPSGALGDEQFF.

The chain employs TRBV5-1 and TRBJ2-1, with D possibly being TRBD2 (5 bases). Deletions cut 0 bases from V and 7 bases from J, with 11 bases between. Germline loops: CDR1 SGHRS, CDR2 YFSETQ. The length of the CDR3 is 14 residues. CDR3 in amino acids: CASSLELATNEQFF. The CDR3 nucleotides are TGCGCCAGCAGCTTGGAATTAGCGACTAATGAGCAGTTCTTC.

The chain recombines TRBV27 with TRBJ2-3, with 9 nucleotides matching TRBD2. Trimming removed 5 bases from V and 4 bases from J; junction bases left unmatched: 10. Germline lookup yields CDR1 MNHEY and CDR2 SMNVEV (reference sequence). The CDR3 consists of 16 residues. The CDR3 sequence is CASSLYPSGTADTQYF. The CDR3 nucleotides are TGTGCCAGCAGTCTCTATCCTAGCGGGACTGCAGATACGCAGTATTTT.

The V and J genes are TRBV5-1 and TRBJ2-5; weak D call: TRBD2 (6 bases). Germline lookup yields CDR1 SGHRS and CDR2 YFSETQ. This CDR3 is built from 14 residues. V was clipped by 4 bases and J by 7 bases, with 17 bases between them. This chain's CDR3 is CASSNVGLGGTQYF. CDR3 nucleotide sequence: TGCGCCAGCAGCAATGTCGGTCTGGGGGGGACCCAGTACTTC. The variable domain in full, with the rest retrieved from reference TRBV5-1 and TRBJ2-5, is KAGVTQTPRYLIKTRGQQVTLSCSPISGHRSVSWYQQTPGQGLQFLFEYFSETQRNKGNFPGRFSGRQFSNSRSEMNVSTLELGDSALYLCASSNVGLGGTQYFGPGTRLLVL.

CDR3 sequence reads: CASSPIAGETQYF. In DNA form, the CDR3 reads TGTGCCAGCAGCCCCATAGCGGGAGAGACCCAGTACTTC. The J gene is TRBJ2-5, the V gene TRBV7-6, with TRBD2 identical over 7 bases. Per the germline V gene, CDR1 is SGHVS and CDR2 is FNYEAQ. After removal of 5 bases from V and 4 bases from J, the junction contained 4 bases not matched to a gene. This CDR3 is 13 amino acids long.

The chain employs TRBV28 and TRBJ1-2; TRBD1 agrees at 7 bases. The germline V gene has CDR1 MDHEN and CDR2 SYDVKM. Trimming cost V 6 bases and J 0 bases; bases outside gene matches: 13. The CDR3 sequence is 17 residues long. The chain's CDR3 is CASRAKTGVGTNYGYTF. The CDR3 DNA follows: TGTGCCAGCAGGGCTAAAACAGGGGTAGGCACTAACTATGGCTACACCTTC.

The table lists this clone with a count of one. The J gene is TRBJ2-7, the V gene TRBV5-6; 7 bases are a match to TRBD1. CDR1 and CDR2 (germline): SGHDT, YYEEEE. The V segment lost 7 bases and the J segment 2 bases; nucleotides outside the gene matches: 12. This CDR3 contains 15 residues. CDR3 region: CASLPTPGQTYEQYF. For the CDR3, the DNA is TGTGCCAGCCTACCCACTCCGGGACAGACCTACGAGCAGTACTTC.